The T cell receptor beta chain under discussion was sequenced for a study of cytomegalovirus exposure and HLA in healthy donors. PCR used 60 Vbeta primers and 13 Jbeta primers. TCRdb's copy holds only in-frame clones and misses some; the assay was immunoSEQ multiplex PCR. Among more than 120,000 clones listed, over 80% were seen once. Healthy bone marrow donors formed the donor group. The sequence came from a woman in her 30s in good health and CMV-seronegative. Specimen: PBMCs.

The CDR3 is CASSLAVAGQPQHF. The CDR3 DNA sequence: TGTGCCAGCAGTTTAGCGGTGGCGGGTCAGCCCCAGCATTTT. J is TRBJ1-5 and V is TRBV27; D unresolved. This CDR3 is 14 amino acids long. V was clipped by 2 bases and J by 6 bases, with 11 bases between them. Looked up from germline, CDR1 is MNHEY and CDR2 is SMNVEV (reference sequence).